This T cell receptor (beta chain) was sequenced during a study of OX40 agonist ivuxolimab in advanced cancers. Sequenced by immunoSEQ multiplex PCR; TCRdb stores in-frame clones only, minus some. The sample gives approximately 100,000 clones, less than 95% of which show up once; approximately 0.3% is in the top ten. The CDR3 is 13 residues long. V was pared by 1 base and J by 9 bases, with 12 bases between. Germline assignment: CDR1 MNHNS and CDR2 SASEGT. The receptor's source is an adult with an advanced solid tumor such as melanoma, head and neck, liver or kidney cancer. This rearrangement joins TRBV6-1 to TRBJ2-5; D not certain. The specimen comprised CD4+ or CD8+ T cells sorted from blood, sampled in a trial of the OX40 agonist ivuxolimab. CDR3 loop: CASSEDRLTAQYF. The CDR3 DNA sequence: TGTGCCAGCAGTGAAGACCGGCTGACGGCCCAGTACTTC.